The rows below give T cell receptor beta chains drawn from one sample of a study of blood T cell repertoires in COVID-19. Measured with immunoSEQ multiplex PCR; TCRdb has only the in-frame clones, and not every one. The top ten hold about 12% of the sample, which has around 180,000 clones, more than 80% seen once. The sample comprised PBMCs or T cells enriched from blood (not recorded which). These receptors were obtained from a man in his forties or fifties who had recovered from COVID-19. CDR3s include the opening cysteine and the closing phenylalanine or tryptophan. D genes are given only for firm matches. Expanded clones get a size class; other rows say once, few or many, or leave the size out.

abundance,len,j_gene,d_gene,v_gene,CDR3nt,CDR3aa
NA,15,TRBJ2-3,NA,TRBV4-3,TGCGCCAGCAGCCAAGGTGGGGGGGCCGCAGATACGCAGTATTTT,CASSQGGGAADTQYF
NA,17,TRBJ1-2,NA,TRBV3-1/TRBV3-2,TGTGCCAGCAGCCAAGAGGGGCTCATTTCAGCTAACTATGGCTACACCTTC,CASSQEGLISANYGYTF
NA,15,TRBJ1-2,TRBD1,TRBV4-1,TGCGCCAGCAGCCAACGACAGGGGGACGTCTATGGCTACACCTTC,CASSQRQGDVYGYTF
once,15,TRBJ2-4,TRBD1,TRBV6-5,TGTGCCAGCAGTTACCGGACAGGGGGCAAAAACATTCAGTACTTC,CASSYRTGGKNIQYF
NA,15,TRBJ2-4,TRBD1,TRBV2,TGTGCCAGCAGTGCCCGGACAGGGGACAAAAACATTCAGTACTTC,CASSARTGDKNIQYF
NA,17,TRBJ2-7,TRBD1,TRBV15,TGTGCCACCAGCAGAGACATGAACTGGGGCAGGGGGCGCGGGCAGTACTTC,CATSRDMNWGRGRGQYF
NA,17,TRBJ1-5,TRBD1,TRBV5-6,TGTGCCAGCAGCAAGAAGGGGTGGGACAGTAGCAATCAGCCCCAGCATTTT,CASSKKGWDSSNQPQHF
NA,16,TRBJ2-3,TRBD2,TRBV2,TGTGCCAGCAACCCTTGGCGGGGGGGTGGCACAGATACGCAGTATTTT,CASNPWRGGGTDTQYF
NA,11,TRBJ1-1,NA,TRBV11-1,TGTGCCAGCAGCACAGGAAGAATGTCTTTCTTT,CASSTGRMSFF
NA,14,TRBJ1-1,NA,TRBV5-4,TGTGCCAGCAGCTTGAGGGGTGGGAACACTGAAGCTTTCTTT,CASSLRGGNTEAFF
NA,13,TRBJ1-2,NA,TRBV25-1,TGTGCCAGCAGTGGCACAGGAACCTATGGCTACACCTTC,CASSGTGTYGYTF
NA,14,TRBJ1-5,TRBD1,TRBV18,TGTGCCAGCTCACAACAGGGGAGCAATCAGCCCCAGCATTTT,CASSQQGSNQPQHF
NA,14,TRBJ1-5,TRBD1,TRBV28,TGTGCCAGCAGAAAGGACAGGGGAAGACGGGCCCAGCATTTT,CASRKDRGRRAQHF
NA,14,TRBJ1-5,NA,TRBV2,TGTGCCAGCAGTGCCGCAGCCGGGAGTCAGCCCCAGCATTTT,CASSAAAGSQPQHF
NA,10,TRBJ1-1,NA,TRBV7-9,TGTGCCAGCCGCGCGACTGAAGCTTTCTTT,CASRATEAFF
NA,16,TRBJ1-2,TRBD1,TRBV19,TGTGCCAGTAGTAACTATGGACAGGGGATGGGATATGGCTACACCTTC,CASSNYGQGMGYGYTF
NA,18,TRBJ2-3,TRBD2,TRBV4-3,TGCGCCAGCAGCCAAGATGGGGCTAGCGGGGACCGCACAGATACGCAGTATTTT,CASSQDGASGDRTDTQYF
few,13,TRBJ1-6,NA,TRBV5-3,TGTGCCAGAAGCGAAGGGGATAATTCACCCCTCCACTTT,CARSEGDNSPLHF
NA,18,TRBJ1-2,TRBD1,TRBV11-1,TGTGCCAGCAGCTTAGCAACGGTACAGGGGAGGAAGAACTATGGCTACACCTTC,CASSLATVQGRKNYGYTF
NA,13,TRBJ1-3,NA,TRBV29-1,TGCAGCGTTGATGGTCAGGGTGGGTGGGCCATATATTTT,CSVDGQGGWAIYF
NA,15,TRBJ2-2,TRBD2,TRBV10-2,TGCGCCAGTAGTGTGATCGGCGGGGGGGCCGGGGAGCTGTTTTTT,CASSVIGGGAGELFF
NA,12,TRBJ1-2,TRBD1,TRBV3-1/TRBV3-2,TGTGCCAGCGGGACAGCTAACTATGGCTACACCTTC,CASGTANYGYTF
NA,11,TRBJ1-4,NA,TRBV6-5,TGTGCCAGCGGGAGGAGTGAAAAACTGTTTTTT,CASGRSEKLFF
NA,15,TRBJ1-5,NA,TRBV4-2,TGTGCCAGCAGCCAAGTTTGGGGCATGGGTCAGCCCCAGCATTTT,CASSQVWGMGQPQHF
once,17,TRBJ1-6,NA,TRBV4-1,TGCGCCAGCAGCCAAGAAGGGGTAGGCTCCTATAATTCACCCCTCCACTTT,CASSQEGVGSYNSPLHF
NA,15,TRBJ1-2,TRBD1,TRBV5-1,TGCGCCAGCAGCTTGGGACAGGGGTTCATTGGTGGCTACACCTTC,CASSLGQGFIGGYTF
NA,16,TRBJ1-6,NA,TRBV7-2,TGTGCCAGCAGCTTAGCGGGGGCTCAAAATAATTCACCCCTCCACTTT,CASSLAGAQNNSPLHF
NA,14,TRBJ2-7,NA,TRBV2,TGTGCCAGCAGTGAACACGGTGGTGCATACGAGCAGTACTTC,CASSEHGGAYEQYF
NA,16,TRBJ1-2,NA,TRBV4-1,TGCGCCAGCAGCGGACGAGGGCGACTTACTAACTATGGCTACACCTTC,CASSGRGRLTNYGYTF
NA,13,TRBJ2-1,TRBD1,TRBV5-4,TGTGCCAGCAGCTTGGCAGGGGGCAATGAGCAGTTCTTC,CASSLAGGNEQFF
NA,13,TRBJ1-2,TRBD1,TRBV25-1,TGTGCCAGCAGTGCATCAGACAGGGATGGCTACACCTTC,CASSASDRDGYTF
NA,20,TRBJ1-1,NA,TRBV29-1,TGCAGCGTTGTCCTAGCGCGGAGACCGGGATCCAGGCTAGGAATCACTGAAGCTTTCTTT,CSVVLARRPGSRLGITEAFF
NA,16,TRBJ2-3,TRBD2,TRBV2,TGTGCCAGCAACCCGGGACTAGCGGGGGACTTGGATACGCAGTATTTT,CASNPGLAGDLDTQYF
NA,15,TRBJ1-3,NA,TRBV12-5,TGTGCTAGTGGTTTTAGCGGCCACTCTGGAAACACCATATATTTT,CASGFSGHSGNTIYF
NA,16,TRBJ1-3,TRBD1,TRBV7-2,TGTGCCAGCAGCTTAGTTACAGGGGGAACTGGAAACACCATATATTTT,CASSLVTGGTGNTIYF
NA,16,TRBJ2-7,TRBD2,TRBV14,TGTGCCAGCAGCCGGGGGACTAGCGGGGGTTACTACGAGCAGTACTTC,CASSRGTSGGYYEQYF
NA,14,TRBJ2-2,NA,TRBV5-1,TGCGCCAGCAGCCAGACAGTATCCACCGGGGAGCTGTTTTTT,CASSQTVSTGELFF
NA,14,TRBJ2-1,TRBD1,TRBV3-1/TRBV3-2,TGTGCCAGCAGCCGGAACGGACAGGGCGGAGAGCAGTTCTTC,CASSRNGQGGEQFF
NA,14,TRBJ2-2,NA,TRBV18,TGTGCCAGCTCAACCCAAGGGGCCTCCGGGGAGCTGTTTTTT,CASSTQGASGELFF
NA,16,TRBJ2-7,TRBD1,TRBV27,TGTGCCAGCAGGCAATACCCGGGACAGGGAAACTACGAGCAGTACTTC,CASRQYPGQGNYEQYF
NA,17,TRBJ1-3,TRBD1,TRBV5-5,TGTGCCAGCAGTTTATACGGGGACAGGGAATCTGGAAACACCATATATTTT,CASSLYGDRESGNTIYF
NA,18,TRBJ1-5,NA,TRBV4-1,TGCGCCAGCAGCCCTACAAATTTTCAGGGGATTGGCAATCAGCCCCAGCATTTT,CASSPTNFQGIGNQPQHF
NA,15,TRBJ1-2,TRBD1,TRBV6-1,TGTGCCAGCAGTTCAAACCGGGACAGGGCCTATGGCTACACCTTC,CASSSNRDRAYGYTF
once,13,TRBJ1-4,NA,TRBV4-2,TGTGCCAGCAGCCATCAGGCTAATGAAAAACTGTTTTTT,CASSHQANEKLFF